This T cell receptor beta chain was sequenced in a study of blood T cell repertoires in COVID-19. The overall study: T cells, B-cell-depleted T cells, or PBMCs supplied cDNA or gDNA.

In the study's own analysis: For nucleated cells, counts were estimated from reference gene primer amplification. The protocol was immunoSEQ multiplex PCR, while the TCRdb copy is restricted to in-frame clones and leaves out a portion. V, J and clone size derive from that table, while D and trimming were established from the DNA sequence. The sample includes around 200,000 clones, about four fifths seen only once; the top ten take roughly 2.9%. The CDR3 totals 17 residues. Germline V gene sequence: CDR1 SGDLS, CDR2 YYNGEE. V shed 0 bases, J shed 1 base, and the junction held 6 bases outside the gene matches.

Input material: peripheral blood. The TCR comes from a man aged 45-65 years with active or convalescent COVID-19. The rearrangement joins TRBV9 to TRBJ2-3, with TRBD2 matching over 9 bases. The CDR3 nucleotides read TGTGCCAGCAGCGTAGGGGGTTCTAGCGGGGGCACAGATACGCAGTATTTT. Translation: CASSVGGSSGGTDTQYF.